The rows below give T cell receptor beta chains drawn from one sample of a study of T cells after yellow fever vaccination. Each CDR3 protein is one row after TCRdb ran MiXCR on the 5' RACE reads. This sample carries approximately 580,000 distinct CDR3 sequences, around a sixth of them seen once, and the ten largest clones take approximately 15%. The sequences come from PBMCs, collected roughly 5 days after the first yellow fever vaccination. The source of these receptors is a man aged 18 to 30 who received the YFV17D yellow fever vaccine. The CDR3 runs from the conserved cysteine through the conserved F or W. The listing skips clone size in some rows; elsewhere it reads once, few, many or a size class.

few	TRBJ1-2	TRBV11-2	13	CASSSPTARGYTF
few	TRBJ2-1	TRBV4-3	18	CASSQEAPTSLGHNEQFF
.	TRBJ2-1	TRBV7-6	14	CASSSRGGSNEQFF
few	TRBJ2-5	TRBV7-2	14	CASSTGLARETQYF
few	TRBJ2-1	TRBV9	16	CASSPATRSSYNEQFF
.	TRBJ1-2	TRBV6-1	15	CASSPGDPYNYGYTF
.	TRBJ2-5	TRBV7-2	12	CASSSPLETQYF
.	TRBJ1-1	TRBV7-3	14	CASSLTLQGAEAFF
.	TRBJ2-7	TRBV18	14	CASSPGQGTGEQYF
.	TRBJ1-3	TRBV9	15	CASSGHPHSGNTIYF
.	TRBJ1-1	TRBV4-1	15	CASSPTGRTNTEAFF
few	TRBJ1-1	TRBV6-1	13	CATAVAPMTEAFF
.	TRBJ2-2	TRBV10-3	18	CAITRPPSSGGSTGELFF
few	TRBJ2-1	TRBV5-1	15	CASSLEGSRSDEQFF
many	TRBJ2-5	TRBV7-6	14	CASSLEVDGETQYF
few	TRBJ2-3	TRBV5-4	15	CASSLVSSGGDTQYF